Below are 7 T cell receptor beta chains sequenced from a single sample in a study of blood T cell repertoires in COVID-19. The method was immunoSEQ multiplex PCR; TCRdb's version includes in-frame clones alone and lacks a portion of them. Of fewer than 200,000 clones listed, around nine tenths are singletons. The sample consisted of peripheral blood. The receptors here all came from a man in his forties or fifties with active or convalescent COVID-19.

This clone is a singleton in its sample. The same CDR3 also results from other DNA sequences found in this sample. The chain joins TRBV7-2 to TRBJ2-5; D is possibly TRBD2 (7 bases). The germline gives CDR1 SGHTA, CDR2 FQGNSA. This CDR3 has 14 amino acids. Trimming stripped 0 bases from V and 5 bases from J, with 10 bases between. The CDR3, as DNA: TGTGCCAGCAGCTTAGCGGGGGGGCGGGAGACCCAGTACTTC. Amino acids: CASSLAGGRETQYF.

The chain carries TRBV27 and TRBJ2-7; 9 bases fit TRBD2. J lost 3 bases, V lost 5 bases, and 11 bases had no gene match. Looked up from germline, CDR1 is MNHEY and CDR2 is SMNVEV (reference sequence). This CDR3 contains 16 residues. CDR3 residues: CASSLRRGTSIYEQYF. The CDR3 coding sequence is TGTGCCAGCAGTCTCCGGCGGGGGACTAGCATCTACGAGCAGTACTTC.

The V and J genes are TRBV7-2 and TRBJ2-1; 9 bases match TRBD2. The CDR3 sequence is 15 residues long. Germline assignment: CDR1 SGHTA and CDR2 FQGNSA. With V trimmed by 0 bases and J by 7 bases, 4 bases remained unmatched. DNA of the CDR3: TGTGCCAGCAGCTTAGCGGGACTAGCAGAGAATGAGCAGTTCTTC. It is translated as CASSLAGLAENEQFF.

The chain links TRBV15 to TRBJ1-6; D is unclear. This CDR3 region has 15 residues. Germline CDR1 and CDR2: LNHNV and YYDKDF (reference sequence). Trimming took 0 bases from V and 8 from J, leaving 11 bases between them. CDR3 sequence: CATSRDPSNDSPLHF. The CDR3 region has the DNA TGTGCCACCAGCAGAGATCCCAGTAACGATTCACCCCTCCACTTT.

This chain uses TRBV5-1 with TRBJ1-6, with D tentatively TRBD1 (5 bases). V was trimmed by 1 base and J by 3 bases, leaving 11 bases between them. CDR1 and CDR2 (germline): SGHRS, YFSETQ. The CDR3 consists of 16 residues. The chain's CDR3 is CASSLSPDSYNSPLHF. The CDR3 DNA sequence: TGCGCCAGCAGCTTGAGTCCCGACAGCTATAATTCACCCCTCCACTTT.

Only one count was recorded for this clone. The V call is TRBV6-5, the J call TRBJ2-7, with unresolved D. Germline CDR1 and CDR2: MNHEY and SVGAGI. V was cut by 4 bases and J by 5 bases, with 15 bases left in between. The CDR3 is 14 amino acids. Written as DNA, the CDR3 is TGTGCCAGCAGTTCAACAGTACCTCCACACGAGCAGTACTTC. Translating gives CASSSTVPPHEQYF.

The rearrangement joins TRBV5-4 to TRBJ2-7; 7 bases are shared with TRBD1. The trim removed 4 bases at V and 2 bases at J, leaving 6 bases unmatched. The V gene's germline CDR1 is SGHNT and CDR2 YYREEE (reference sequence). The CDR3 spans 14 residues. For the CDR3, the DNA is TGTGCCAGCAGCGTCCGGGACAGCCCCTACGAGCAGTACTTC. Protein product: CASSVRDSPYEQYF.